One sample yielded the 22 T cell receptor beta chains listed below, sequenced in a study of cytomegalovirus exposure and HLA in healthy donors. The table came from immunoSEQ multiplex PCR; TCRdb's copy has only in-frame clones and leaves some out. In the table there are some 250,000 clones, around 87% of which are singletons. Sequenced input: PBMCs. The receptors were sampled from a woman aged 25-40 years in good health and CMV-seropositive.

The J gene is TRBJ2-2, the V gene TRBV10-3; D possibly corresponds to TRBD1 (6 bases). The germline gives CDR1 ENHRY, CDR2 SYGVKD. The CDR3 is 16 amino acids. V dropped 6 bases and J dropped 1 base, with 15 bases sitting between them. The CDR3 DNA reads as TGTGCCATCAGCGACACCGGGACAAAGAACACCGGGGAGCTGTTTTTT. Protein: CAISDTGTKNTGELFF.

V and J are TRBV6-5 and TRBJ2-5; 11 bases match TRBD1. This CDR3 comprises 16 residues. Unmatched junction bases numbered 5, after V lost 4 bases and J lost 1 base. Germline loops: CDR1 MNHEY, CDR2 SVGAGI. As DNA, the CDR3 is TGTGCCAGCAGTTTTGTCGGGACAGGGGGCCAAGAGACCCAGTACTTC. Protein product: CASSFVGTGGQETQYF.

The chain joins TRBV7-9 to TRBJ2-5; D unclear. Germline V CDR1 and CDR2: SEHNR, FQNEAQ (reference sequence). V was trimmed by 5 bases and J by 2 bases, leaving 3 bases between them. This CDR3 region has 11 residues. CDR3 in DNA: TGTGCCAGCAGCCCTCAAGAGACCCAGTACTTC. Its protein product is CASSPQETQYF.

Details on this clone: The junction departs from germline at one end; a sequencing error may be responsible. The chain combines TRBV5-1 with TRBJ1-1; TRBD1 is a possible D gene (6 bases). Germline values: CDR1 SGHRS, CDR2 YFSETQ. The CDR3 has 15 residues. The CDR3 here is CASSPPGVRNAEAFF. The CDR3 region has the DNA TGCGCCAGCAGCCCCCCAGGGGTGCGGAACGCTGAAGCTTTCTTT.

The chain combines TRBV6-1 with TRBJ2-1; 9 nucleotides align to TRBD2. Germline lookup yields CDR1 MNHNS and CDR2 SASEGT. The length of the CDR3 is 15 residues. The trim removed 5 bases at V and 0 bases at J, leaving 2 bases unmatched. CDR3 in DNA: TGTGCCAGCAGTCATAGCGGGAGCTCCTACAATGAGCAGTTCTTC. It codes for CASSHSGSSYNEQFF.

V and J are TRBV20-1 and TRBJ1-2; perhaps TRBD1 as D (5 bases). Trimming removed 6 bases at V and 7 bases at J, with 12 bases between. Germline CDR1 reads DFQATT; CDR2 reads SNEGSKA (reference sequence). This CDR3 contains 11 residues. The CDR3 sequence: CSAATGVGYTF. The CDR3 coding sequence is TGCAGTGCCGCGACGGGGGTTGGCTACACCTTC.

The chain combines TRBV7-9 with TRBJ2-2, with D possibly being TRBD1 (6 bases). The germline V gene encodes CDR1 SEHNR and CDR2 FQNEAQ (reference sequence). This CDR3 comprises 15 residues. Trimming removed 6 bases from V and 5 bases from J, with 16 bases in between. CDR3 sequence: CASRKQGALTGELFF. CDR3 nucleotides: TGTGCCAGCAGGAAACAGGGAGCGTTAACCGGGGAGCTGTTTTTT.

Only a few counts were recorded for this clone. The chain links TRBV7-9 to TRBJ2-7; D is unclear. V dropped 6 bases and J dropped 3 bases, with 15 bases sitting between them. CDR1 SEHNR and CDR2 FQNEAQ come from the germline V gene (reference sequence). The CDR3 contains 14 residues. CDR3 region: CASSRGLLGYEQYF. CDR3 nucleotides: TGTGCCAGCAGTAGAGGCCTTTTGGGCTACGAGCAGTACTTC. Full variable domain (rest looked up from reference TRBV7-9 and TRBJ2-7): DTGVSQNPRHKITKRGQNVTFRCDPISEHNRLYWYRQTLGQGPEFLTYFQNEAQLEKSRLLSDRFSAERPKGSFSTLEIQRTEQGDSAMYLCASSRGLLGYEQYFGPGTRLTVT.

J is TRBJ2-2 and V is TRBV5-1; 10 bases match TRBD2. This CDR3 region has 17 residues. V was pared by 6 bases and J by 7 bases, with 15 bases of the junction left unmatched. Germline assignment: CDR1 SGHRS and CDR2 YFSETQ. DNA for the CDR3: TGCGCCAGCAATCCTAGCGGGAGTGGGGGAATGGGCGGGGAGCTGTTTTTT. Translated, it gives CASNPSGSGGMGGELFF.

V is TRBV19 and J is TRBJ2-1, with 7 nucleotides matching TRBD2. Trimming at V came to 6 bases and at J to 9 bases, leaving 14 bases not matched to a gene. This CDR3 is built from 15 residues. Germline CDR1 reads LNHDA; CDR2 reads SQIVND (reference sequence). CDR3 amino acids: CASRTLAEEYSEQFF. DNA for the CDR3: TGTGCCAGTAGAACCCTAGCGGAGGAGTATTCTGAGCAGTTCTTC.

CDR3 protein: CASSREQSRNTGELFF. The CDR3 DNA is TGCGCCAGCAGCCGCGAACAGTCTCGGAACACCGGGGAGCTGTTTTTT. This chain joins TRBV5-1 and TRBJ2-2; D gene ambiguous. CDR3 size: 16 residues. V was shortened by 4 bases and J by 1 base, with 14 bases between the two germline ends. Germline V gene lookup returns CDR1 SGHRS and CDR2 YFSETQ.

The genes are TRBV28 and TRBJ2-3; 9 positions agree with TRBD1. This CDR3 spans 16 amino acids. CDR1 and CDR2 (germline): MDHEN, SYDVKM. Trimming cost V 6 bases and J 4 bases; bases outside gene matches: 11. In DNA, the CDR3 is TGTGCCAGCAGCATAATTGGGACAGGGAGGGCAGATACGCAGTATTTT. Amino acid sequence: CASSIIGTGRADTQYF.

The sample holds one count of this clone. The chain combines TRBV5-1 with TRBJ2-5; D may be TRBD1 (6 bases). The V end lost 3 bases, the J end lost 2 bases, and 11 bases lay between the germline ends. The germline V gene encodes CDR1 SGHRS and CDR2 YFSETQ. The length of the CDR3 is 14 residues. The CDR3 DNA reads as TGCGCCAGCAGCTCTACAGGGATACAAGAGACCCAGTACTTC. This codes for CASSSTGIQETQYF.

This clone was seen only a few times. The chain is built from TRBV9 and TRBJ2-1, with TRBD2 matching over 7 bases. CDR1 SGDLS and CDR2 YYNGEE come from the germline V gene. The junction had 7 bases not matched to a gene; V was cut back by 7 bases and J by 9 bases. The CDR3 runs 12 residues. This CDR3 reads CASGVSGIEQFF. The CDR3 DNA follows: TGTGCCAGCGGGGTCAGCGGGATTGAGCAGTTCTTC. Variable domain in full (rest from reference TRBV9 and TRBJ2-1): DSGVTQTPKHLITATGQRVTLRCSPRSGDLSVYWYQQSLDQGLQFLIQYYNGEERAKGNILERFSAQQFPDLHSELNLSSLELGDSALYFCASGVSGIEQFFGPGTRLTVL.

This sequence joins TRBV10-3 and TRBJ1-2; 9 bases are shared with TRBD1. The CDR3 runs to 15 residues. CDR1 is ENHRY and CDR2 is SYGVKD in the germline V gene. V lost 8 bases and J lost 6; bases outside the gene matches: 13. The CDR3 DNA follows: TGTGCCATCCTAAGGGGTCAGGACAGGGGTAATGGCTACACCTTC. Amino acids: CAILRGQDRGNGYTF.

The DNA for the CDR3 is TGCAGCGTCCGACTTTCCAGCTCCTACGAGCAGTACTTC. Protein sequence: CSVRLSSSYEQYF. The V and J genes are TRBV29-1 and TRBJ2-7; D uncertain. The germline gives CDR1 SQVTM, CDR2 ANQGSEA. There are 13 residues in the CDR3. V gave up 6 bases and J gave up 0 bases, with 12 bases separating them.

CDR3 region: CASSTTGGETEAFF. The CDR3 bases are TGTGCCAGTAGTACGACAGGGGGCGAAACTGAAGCTTTCTTT. V and J are TRBV19 and TRBJ1-1, with 10 positions matching TRBD1. Germline lookup yields CDR1 LNHDA and CDR2 SQIVND (reference sequence). The CDR3 contains 14 residues. V shed 4 bases, J shed 5 bases, and the junction held 4 bases outside the gene matches.

A word on this clone: The germline gene is not matched at one end of the junction; a read error may be the cause. This chain links TRBV27 with TRBJ1-4; TRBD1 matches at 9 bases. This CDR3 is built from 16 residues. Germline CDR1 is MNHEY and CDR2 is SMNVEV (reference sequence). CDR3 loop: CASSLSGTGPGEKLFF. The CDR3 DNA is TGTGCCAGCAGTCTATCCGGGACAGGGCCCGGAGAAAAACTGTTTTTT.

The chain has TRBV4-1 and TRBJ2-5, with 8 bases that match TRBD1. The CDR3 runs 16 residues. From germline, CDR1 is MGHRA and CDR2 YSYEKL. The V gene end was trimmed by 4 bases and the J gene end by 2 bases; junction bases not matched to a gene: 9. The CDR3 region has the DNA TGCGCCAGCAGCCTTGTACAGGGGGTTTGGCAAGAGACCCAGTACTTC. This gives the protein CASSLVQGVWQETQYF.

V and J are TRBV6-6 and TRBJ2-7; TRBD1 matches at 9 bases. CDR1 and CDR2 from the germline V gene are MNHNY and SVGAGI (reference sequence). With V trimmed by 4 bases and J by 4 bases, 2 bases remained unmatched. This CDR3 region has 13 residues. The CDR3 DNA reads TGTGCCAGCAGTTTGGGACAGGGTTACGAGCAGTACTTC. It encodes CASSLGQGYEQYF.

The chain has TRBV5-4 and TRBJ2-3, with a tentative D call TRBD2 (7 bases). Trimming removed 0 bases at V and 0 bases at J, with 14 bases between. The germline V gene encodes CDR1 SGHNT and CDR2 YYREEE (reference sequence). The CDR3 totals 17 residues. The CDR3 loop reads CASSLARGGTSTDTQYF. DNA of the CDR3: TGTGCCAGCAGCTTGGCCAGGGGAGGGACTAGCACAGATACGCAGTATTTT.

This CDR3 reads CASSSPDRGNYGYTF. The CDR3 coding sequence is TGTGCCAGCAGTTCCCCGGACAGGGGGAACTATGGCTACACCTTC. This rearrangement joins TRBV6-1 to TRBJ1-2; the match to TRBD1 covers 10 bases. Losses at the gene ends were 5 bases for V and 2 bases for J; bases not matched to a gene: 5. This CDR3 has 15 amino acids. In germline, CDR1 is MNHNS, CDR2 SASEGT.